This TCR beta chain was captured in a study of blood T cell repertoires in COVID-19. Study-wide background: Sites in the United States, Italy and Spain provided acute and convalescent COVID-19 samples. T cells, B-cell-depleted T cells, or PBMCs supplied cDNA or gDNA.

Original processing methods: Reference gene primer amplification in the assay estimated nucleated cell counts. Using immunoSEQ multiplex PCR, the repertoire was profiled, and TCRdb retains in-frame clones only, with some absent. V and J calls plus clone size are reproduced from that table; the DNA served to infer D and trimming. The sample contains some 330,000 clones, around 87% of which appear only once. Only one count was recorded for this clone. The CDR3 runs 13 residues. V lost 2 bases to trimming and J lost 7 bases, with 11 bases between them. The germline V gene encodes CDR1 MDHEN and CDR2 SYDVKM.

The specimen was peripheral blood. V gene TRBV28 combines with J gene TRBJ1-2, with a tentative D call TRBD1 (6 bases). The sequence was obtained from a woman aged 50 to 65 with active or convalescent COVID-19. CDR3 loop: CASSLQGLVGYTF. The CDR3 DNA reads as TGTGCCAGCAGTTTACAGGGGTTAGTTGGCTACACCTTC.